A selection of T cell receptor beta chains follows, all from one sample in a study of control samples from healthy donors and cancer patients. Sequenced by immunoSEQ multiplex PCR; TCRdb stores in-frame clones only, minus some. The sample contains just over 150,000 clones, about 93% of which appear only once. Sequences were obtained from blood. Source of these receptors: a man in his fifties or sixties in good health. Each CDR3 is given with its conserved first and last residue. The order of the fields is D gene, clone size, J gene, V gene, CDR3 DNA, CDR3 protein. D genes are given only for firm matches. Size is omitted from some rows. Given values are once, few, many or a class for expanded clones.

D: NA; size: NA; J: TRBJ2-7; V: TRBV6-5; DNA: TGTGCCAGCTCCCGCAGCGGAGCCTACGAGCAGTACTTC; CDR3: CASSRSGAYEQYF
D: NA; size: once; J: TRBJ2-2; V: TRBV11-2; DNA: TGTGCCAGCAGCCTAGAAGTCGGGGAGCTGTTTTTT; CDR3: CASSLEVGELFF
D: TRBD2; size: NA; J: TRBJ2-7; V: TRBV11-2; DNA: TGTGCCAGCAGCTTAGGGGCGGGAGGGCCCGCCGAGCAGTACTTC; CDR3: CASSLGAGGPAEQYF
D: NA; size: NA; J: TRBJ1-3; V: TRBV10-3; DNA: TGTGCCATCATATCGGGTGGAAACACCATATATTTT; CDR3: CAIISGGNTIYF
D: TRBD1; size: NA; J: TRBJ2-7; V: TRBV5-1; DNA: TGCGCCAGCAGCTTGGAGGTGACAGGGGGAAACGAGCAGTACTTC; CDR3: CASSLEVTGGNEQYF
D: NA; size: NA; J: TRBJ1-5; V: TRBV5-1; DNA: TGCGCCAGCAGCACCTCAGGGGTGAGCAATCAGCCCCAGCATTTT; CDR3: CASSTSGVSNQPQHF
D: TRBD1; size: NA; J: TRBJ1-6; V: TRBV28; DNA: TGTGCCAGCAGCCCGACAGGGGCAGATTCACCCCTCCACTTT; CDR3: CASSPTGADSPLHF
D: TRBD1; size: NA; J: TRBJ1-2; V: TRBV19; DNA: TGTGCCAGTAGTGCGGACAGGGCGAACTATGGCTACACCTTC; CDR3: CASSADRANYGYTF
D: NA; size: NA; J: TRBJ2-1; V: TRBV3-1/TRBV3-2; DNA: TGTGCCAGCAGCGGATCGTTAGCGAATAATGAGCAGTTCTTC; CDR3: CASSGSLANNEQFF
D: NA; size: NA; J: TRBJ2-1; V: TRBV3-1/TRBV3-2; DNA: TGTGCCAGCAGCCAAGAGGTGGCGGGAAGCTCCTACAATGAGCAGTTCTTC; CDR3: CASSQEVAGSSYNEQFF
D: TRBD2; size: NA; J: TRBJ2-7; V: TRBV27; DNA: TGTGCCAGCAGTTCGGGGACTAGCGGAGCGCTTTACGAGCAGTACTTC; CDR3: CASSSGTSGALYEQYF
D: NA; size: NA; J: TRBJ2-1; V: TRBV6-5; DNA: TGTGCCAGCAGTCCGGCACCCCCGAAGAACAATGAGCAGTTCTTC; CDR3: CASSPAPPKNNEQFF
D: TRBD2; size: NA; J: TRBJ2-1; V: TRBV19; DNA: TGTGCCAGTAGTCTCATTGGCGGGGGAGGGAATGAGCAGTTCTTC; CDR3: CASSLIGGGGNEQFF
D: NA; size: NA; J: TRBJ2-1; V: TRBV7-9; DNA: TGTGCCAGCAGCTTAACAGGCGAGCAGTTCTTC; CDR3: CASSLTGEQFF
D: NA; size: NA; J: TRBJ1-2; V: TRBV4-1; DNA: TGCGCCAGCAGCCAGAGTAGAAACTATGGCTACACCTTC; CDR3: CASSQSRNYGYTF
D: NA; size: NA; J: TRBJ2-1; V: TRBV11-2; DNA: TGTGCCAGCAGCCCCCCGGGAACCTACAATGAGCAGTTCTTC; CDR3: CASSPPGTYNEQFF
D: TRBD1; size: NA; J: TRBJ1-5; V: TRBV9; DNA: TGTGCCAGCAGCGCAACAGGGGGCGTTAAGCAGCCCCAGCATTTT; CDR3: CASSATGGVKQPQHF
D: NA; size: NA; J: TRBJ1-3; V: TRBV27; DNA: TGTGCCAGCCGTGGGACACCGCATACTGGAAACACCATATATTTT; CDR3: CASRGTPHTGNTIYF
D: NA; size: NA; J: TRBJ1-1; V: TRBV3-1/TRBV3-2; DNA: TGTGCCAGCAGCCAAGTCGGGGCAAACACTGAAGCTTTCTTT; CDR3: CASSQVGANTEAFF
D: NA; size: NA; J: TRBJ1-4; V: TRBV7-9; DNA: TGTGCCAGCAGCTTCCAGGGGATTAATGAAAAACTGTTTTTT; CDR3: CASSFQGINEKLFF
D: NA; size: NA; J: TRBJ2-7; V: TRBV5-1; DNA: TGCGCCAGCCCCGGAGACCCCCTCGTCGAGCAGTACTTC; CDR3: CASPGDPLVEQYF
D: NA; size: NA; J: TRBJ2-7; V: TRBV24-1; DNA: TGTGCCACCTCCCAGGGCTACGAGCAGTACTTC; CDR3: CATSQGYEQYF
D: TRBD1; size: NA; J: TRBJ1-5; V: TRBV19; DNA: TGTGCCAGTAGAGGGACAGGGGAACAGCCCCAGCATTTT; CDR3: CASRGTGEQPQHF
D: TRBD2; size: NA; J: TRBJ2-3; V: TRBV9; DNA: TGTGCCAGCAGCGTAGTCGGGACTAGCGGAACAGATACGCAGTATTTT; CDR3: CASSVVGTSGTDTQYF
D: NA; size: once; J: TRBJ1-1; V: TRBV28; DNA: TGTGCCAGCAGTTTAATGGCGACAGGTGGCACTGAAGCTTTCTTT; CDR3: CASSLMATGGTEAFF
D: NA; size: few; J: TRBJ2-3; V: TRBV27; DNA: TGTGCCAGCAGTCTCCGACTAGACACAGATACGCAGTATTTT; CDR3: CASSLRLDTDTQYF
D: TRBD2; size: NA; J: TRBJ2-1; V: TRBV4-2; DNA: TGTGCCAGCAGCCACGAGACTAGCGGGATTGCCAATGAGCAGTTCTTC; CDR3: CASSHETSGIANEQFF
D: NA; size: NA; J: TRBJ2-5; V: TRBV11-2; DNA: TGTGCCAGCAGCTTAGTCTTGGGGTCGGGAGAGACCCAGTACTTC; CDR3: CASSLVLGSGETQYF
D: NA; size: NA; J: TRBJ2-5; V: TRBV7-2; DNA: TGTGCCAGCAGCAAGGGGGATGAGACCCAGTACTTC; CDR3: CASSKGDETQYF
D: NA; size: NA; J: TRBJ2-2; V: TRBV30; DNA: TGTGCCTGGAAGTATGGCGGAGGGGCGGGCGGGGAGCTGTTTTTT; CDR3: CAWKYGGGAGGELFF
D: TRBD2; size: NA; J: TRBJ2-7; V: TRBV14; DNA: TGTGCCAGCAGCCCAGCCCCAGGTAGCGGGAGGGGGTACGAGCAGTACTTC; CDR3: CASSPAPGSGRGYEQYF
D: NA; size: NA; J: TRBJ2-7; V: TRBV30; DNA: TGTGCCTTGCATGGAGGGGGCTCCTACGAGCAGTACTTC; CDR3: CALHGGGSYEQYF
D: NA; size: NA; J: TRBJ2-5; V: TRBV5-8; DNA: TGTGCCAGCAGCCCACCCGGGCCCTCGACCCAGTACTTC; CDR3: CASSPPGPSTQYF
D: TRBD2; size: NA; J: TRBJ2-3; V: TRBV5-1; DNA: TGCGCCAGCAGCGGGACTAGCGGGAGGGCCTCGCAGTATTTT; CDR3: CASSGTSGRASQYF
D: TRBD2; size: NA; J: TRBJ2-1; V: TRBV28; DNA: TGTGCCGCTCGACTAGCGGGCTCCTACAATGAGCAGTTCTTC; CDR3: CAARLAGSYNEQFF